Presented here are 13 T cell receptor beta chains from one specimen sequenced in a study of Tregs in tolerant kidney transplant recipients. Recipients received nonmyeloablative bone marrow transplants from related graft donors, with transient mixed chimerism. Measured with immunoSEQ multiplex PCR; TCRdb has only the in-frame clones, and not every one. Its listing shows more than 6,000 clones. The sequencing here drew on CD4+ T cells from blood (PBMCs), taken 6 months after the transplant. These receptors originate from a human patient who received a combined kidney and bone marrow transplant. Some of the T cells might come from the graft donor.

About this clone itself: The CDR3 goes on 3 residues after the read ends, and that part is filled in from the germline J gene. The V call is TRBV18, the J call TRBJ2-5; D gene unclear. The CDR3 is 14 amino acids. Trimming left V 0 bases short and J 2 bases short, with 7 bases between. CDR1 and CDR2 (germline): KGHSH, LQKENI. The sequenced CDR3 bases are TGTGCCAGCTCACCACCGCACGGTCAAGAGACC. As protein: CASSPPHGQET. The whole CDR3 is CASSPPHGQETQYF. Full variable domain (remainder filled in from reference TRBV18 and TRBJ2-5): NAGVMQNPRHLVRRRGQEARLRCSPMKGHSHVYWYRQLPEEGLKFMVYLQKENIIDESGMPKERFSAEFPKEGPSILRIQQVVRGDSAAYFCASSPPHGQETQYFGPGTRLLVL.

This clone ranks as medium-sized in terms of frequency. Partial CDR3 DNA: TGTGCCAGCAGCTTGGGTGGCGGGAGGAGGACAGATACG. It codes for CASSLGGGRRTDT. The CDR3 in its entirety is CASSLGGGRRTDTQYF. The V call is TRBV5-4, the J call TRBJ2-3; 8 bases match TRBD2. Coverage ceases 3 residues before the CDR3 finishes, and the germline J gene fills in the end. CDR3 length equals 16 residues. V lost 0 bases to trimming and J lost 3 bases; unmatched junction nucleotides: 6. Germline loops: CDR1 SGHNT, CDR2 YYREEE (reference sequence).

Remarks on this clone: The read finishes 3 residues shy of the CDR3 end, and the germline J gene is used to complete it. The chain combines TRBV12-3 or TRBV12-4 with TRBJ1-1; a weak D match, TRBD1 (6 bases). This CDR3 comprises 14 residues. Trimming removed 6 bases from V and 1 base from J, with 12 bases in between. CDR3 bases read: TGTGCCAGCAGCCGAGAAGGGGGGAACACTGAA. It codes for CASSREGGNTE. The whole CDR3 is CASSREGGNTEAFF.

The CDR3 DNA, read in part, is TGTGCCAGCAGTTCCGGGACAGGGCTTTCCGAG. It is translated as CASSSGTGLSE. The CDR3 in full is CASSSGTGLSEQYF. The V and J genes are TRBV2 and TRBJ2-7; 9 nucleotides match TRBD1. The read ends 3 residues early relative to the CDR3; the germline J gene fills the gap. CDR1 SNHLY and CDR2 FYNNEI come from the germline V gene. V dropped 5 bases and J dropped 6; count of bases not matched to a gene: 8. The CDR3 covers 14 residues.

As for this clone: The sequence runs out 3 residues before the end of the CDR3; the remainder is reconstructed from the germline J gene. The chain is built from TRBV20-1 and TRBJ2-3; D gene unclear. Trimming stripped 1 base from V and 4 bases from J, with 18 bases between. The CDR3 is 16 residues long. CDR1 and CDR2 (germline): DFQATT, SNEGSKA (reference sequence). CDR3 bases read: TGCAGTGCTAGAGGGAGACATAAGAGGTTGGCAGATACG. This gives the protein CSARGRHKRLADT. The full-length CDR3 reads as CSARGRHKRLADTQYF.

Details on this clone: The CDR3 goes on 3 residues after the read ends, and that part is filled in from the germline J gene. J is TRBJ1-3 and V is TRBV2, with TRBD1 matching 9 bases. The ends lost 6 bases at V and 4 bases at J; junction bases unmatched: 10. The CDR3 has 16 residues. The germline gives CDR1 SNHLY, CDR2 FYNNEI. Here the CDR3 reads CASRKATGGTGNTIYF. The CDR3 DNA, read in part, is TGTGCCAGCAGGAAAGCGACAGGGGGGACCGGAAACACC. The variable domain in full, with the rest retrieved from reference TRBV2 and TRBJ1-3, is EPEVTQTPSHQVTQMGQEVILRCVPISNHLYFYWYRQILGQKVEFLVSFYNNEISEKSEIFDDQFSVERPDGSNFTLKIRSTKLEDSAMYFCASRKATGGTGNTIYFGEGSWLTVV.

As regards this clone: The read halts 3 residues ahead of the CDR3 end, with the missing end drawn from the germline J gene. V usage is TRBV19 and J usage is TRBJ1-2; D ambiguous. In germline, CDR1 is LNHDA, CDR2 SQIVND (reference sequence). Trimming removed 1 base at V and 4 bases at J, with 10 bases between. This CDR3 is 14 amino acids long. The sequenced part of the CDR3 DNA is TGTGCCAGTAGTATAGGAAGGCCGATCTATGGC. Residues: CASSIGRPIYG. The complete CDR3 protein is CASSIGRPIYGYTF.

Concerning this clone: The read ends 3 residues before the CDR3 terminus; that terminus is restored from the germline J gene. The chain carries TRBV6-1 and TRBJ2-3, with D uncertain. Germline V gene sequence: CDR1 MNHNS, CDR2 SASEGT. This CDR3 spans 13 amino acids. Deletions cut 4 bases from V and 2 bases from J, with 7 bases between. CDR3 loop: CASSGLSTDTQYF. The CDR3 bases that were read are TGTGCCAGCAGTGGACTCTCCACAGATACG.

CDR3 DNA (partial): TGTGCCATCAGGGACAGCTCTGGGGCCAACGTC. It translates to CAIRDSSGANV. The entire CDR3 sequence reads CAIRDSSGANVLTF. The chain carries TRBV10-3 and TRBJ2-6, with D tentatively TRBD1 (6 bases). The CDR3 extends 3 residues past the end of the read, so its final part is completed from the germline J gene. Germline values: CDR1 ENHRY, CDR2 SYGVKD. Trimming shortened V by 6 bases and J by 0 bases, and 6 bases separated the two germline ends. The CDR3 contains 14 residues.

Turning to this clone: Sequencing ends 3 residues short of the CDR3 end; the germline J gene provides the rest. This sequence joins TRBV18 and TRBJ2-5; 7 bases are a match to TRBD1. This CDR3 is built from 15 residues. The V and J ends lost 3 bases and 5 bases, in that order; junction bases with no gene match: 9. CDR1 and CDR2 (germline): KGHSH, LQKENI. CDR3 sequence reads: CASSPREGARETQYF. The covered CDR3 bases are TGTGCCAGCTCACCCCGAGAGGGGGCCAGGGAGACC.

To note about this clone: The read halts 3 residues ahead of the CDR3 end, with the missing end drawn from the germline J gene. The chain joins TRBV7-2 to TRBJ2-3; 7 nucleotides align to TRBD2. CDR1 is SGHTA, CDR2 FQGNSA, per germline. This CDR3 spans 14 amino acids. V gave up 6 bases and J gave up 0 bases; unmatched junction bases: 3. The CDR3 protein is CASRGDYSTDTQYF. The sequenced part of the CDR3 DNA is TGTGCCAGCAGAGGGGACTATAGCACAGATACG.

The chain's CDR3 is CSVEGMGTATNEQFF. The part of the CDR3 DNA that was read is TGCAGCGTTGAAGGGATGGGGACAGCTACGAATGAG. The V gene is TRBV29-1, the J gene TRBJ2-1; 7 positions agree with TRBD1. The read comes to an end 3 residues before the CDR3 does, leaving the germline J gene to fill in the end. J was trimmed by 7 bases and V by 1 base; bases with no gene match: 10. The CDR3 contains 15 residues. In germline, CDR1 is SQVTM, CDR2 ANQGSEA.

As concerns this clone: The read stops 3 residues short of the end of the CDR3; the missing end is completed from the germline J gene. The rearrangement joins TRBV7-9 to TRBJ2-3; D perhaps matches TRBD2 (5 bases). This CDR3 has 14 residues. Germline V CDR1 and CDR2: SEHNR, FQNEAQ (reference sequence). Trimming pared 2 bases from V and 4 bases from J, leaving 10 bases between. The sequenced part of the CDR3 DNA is TGTGCCAGCAGCTTATCCGGCGGGTCAGATACG. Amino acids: CASSLSGGSDT. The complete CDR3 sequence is CASSLSGGSDTQYF.